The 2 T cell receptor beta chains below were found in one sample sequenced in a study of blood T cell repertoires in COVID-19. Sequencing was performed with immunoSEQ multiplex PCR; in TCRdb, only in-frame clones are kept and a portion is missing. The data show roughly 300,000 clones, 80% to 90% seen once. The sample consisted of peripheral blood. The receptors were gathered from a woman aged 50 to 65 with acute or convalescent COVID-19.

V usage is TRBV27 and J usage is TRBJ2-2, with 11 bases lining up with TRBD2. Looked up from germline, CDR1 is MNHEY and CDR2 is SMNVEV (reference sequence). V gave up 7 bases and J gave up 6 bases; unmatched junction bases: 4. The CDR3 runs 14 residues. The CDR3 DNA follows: TGTGCCAGCATTAATAGCGGGGGGGCCGGGGAGCTGTTTTTT. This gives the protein CASINSGGAGELFF.

As DNA, the CDR3 is TGTGCCAGCAGCCGGGACCGGGACTCCGGGGAGCTGTTTTTT. Encoded protein: CASSRDRDSGELFF. This chain connects TRBV3-1 (or the pseudogene TRBV3-2) to TRBJ2-2; D perhaps matches TRBD2 (6 bases). The length of the CDR3 is 14 residues. V lost 4 bases to trimming and J lost 6 bases, with 12 bases between them. Looked up from germline, CDR1 is LGHDT and CDR2 is YNNKEL (reference sequence).